This T cell receptor beta chain was captured by sequencing in a study of blood T cell repertoires in COVID-19. The trim removed 1 base at V and 6 bases at J, leaving 5 bases unmatched. The germline CDR1 and CDR2 sequences are SEHNR and FQNEAQ (reference sequence). The CDR3 loop spans 14 amino acids. Sequencing was performed with immunoSEQ multiplex PCR; in TCRdb, only in-frame clones are kept and a portion is missing. The sample records 310,000 or so clones, roughly 90% being singletons. The receptor's source is a woman aged 18-29 years who had recovered from COVID-19. Sequenced material: PBMCs or T cells enriched from blood (not recorded which). This chain uses TRBV7-9 with TRBJ2-7; 8 bases match TRBD2. The CDR3 coding sequence is TGTGCCAGCAGCTTAGTAGCGGGGCCTCCCGAGCAGTACTTC. Protein: CASSLVAGPPEQYF.